The source of this TCR beta chain is a study of cytomegalovirus exposure and HLA in healthy donors. In the PCR, 60 Vbeta and 13 Jbeta primers were used. Produced via immunoSEQ multiplex PCR; TCRdb's table is partial and in-frame only. Counted here are about 120,000 clones, around 86% occurring once; the ten biggest clones make up less than 2.5%. Germline CDR1 and CDR2: SGHTA and FQGNSA. V lost 0 bases, J lost 3 bases, and 5 bases lay in between. The CDR3 extends over 13 amino acids. In this sample, this clone turned up a few times. This sequence originates from a woman aged 40 to 55 in good health and CMV-seronegative. The rearrangement joins TRBV7-2 to TRBJ1-1, with D uncertain. The sample taken for sequencing was PBMCs. CDR3 protein: CASSLASYTEAFF. The CDR3 DNA is TGTGCCAGCAGCTTAGCATCCTACACTGAAGCTTTCTTT. The complete variable domain, with remaining parts taken from reference TRBV7-2 and TRBJ1-1, reads GAGVSQSPSNKVTEKGKDVELRCDPISGHTALYWYRQSLGQGLEFLIYFQGNSAPDKSGLPSDRFSAERTGGSVSTLTIQRTQQEDSAVYLCASSLASYTEAFFGQGTRLTVV.